The rows below give T cell receptor beta chains drawn from one sample of a study of T-cell memory formation after mild COVID-19. TCRdb reprocessed the 5' RACE reads via MiXCR and lists one record per CDR3 protein. In the table there are around 300,000 distinct CDR3 sequences, about 20% of which are singletons. Sequenced sample: PBMCs or a T cell subset sorted from them (not recorded which). These receptors all come from a man younger than 35 who had mild COVID-19 (a few samples of this study predate the infection). Cell type and time point are not known. CDR3s include the opening cysteine and the closing phenylalanine or tryptophan. The order of the fields is J gene, D gene, CDR3 length, V gene, clone size, CDR3 DNA, CDR3 protein. D genes are given only for firm matches. For some rows the clone size is stated as once, few or many, or as a class when expanded; others skip it.

J: TRBJ2-3
D: TRBD1
length: 13
V: TRBV10-3
size: many
DNA: TGTGCCATCAGTGTAGAGGGGGCCGATACGCAGTATTTT
CDR3: CAISVEGADTQYF

J: TRBJ2-2
D: -
length: 15
V: TRBV10-3
size: many
DNA: TGTGCCATCAGTGAGTCGACAGGACGCACCGGGGAGCTGTTTTTT
CDR3: CAISESTGRTGELFF

J: TRBJ1-1
D: -
length: 15
V: TRBV7-2
size: few
DNA: TGTGCCAGCAGCGCCTACCTTCTTAAGGACACTGAAGCTTTCTTT
CDR3: CASSAYLLKDTEAFF

J: TRBJ2-6
D: -
length: 15
V: TRBV7-9
size: many
DNA: TGTGCCAGCAGCAAGGACAGCTCTGGGGCCAACGTCCTGACTTTC
CDR3: CASSKDSSGANVLTF

J: TRBJ1-2
D: -
length: 13
V: TRBV20-1
size: few
DNA: TGCAGTGCTAGGTGGGAGGGGAGAGATGGCTACACCTTC
CDR3: CSARWEGRDGYTF

J: TRBJ1-2
D: TRBD1
length: 13
V: TRBV6-6
size: once
DNA: TGTGCCAGCAGAACAGGGGGTTCTCATGGCTACACCTTC
CDR3: CASRTGGSHGYTF

J: TRBJ2-5
D: -
length: 15
V: TRBV6-2/TRBV6-3
size: -
DNA: TGTGCCAGCACATGGCAGAACCTGTACCAAGAGACCCAGTACTTC
CDR3: CASTWQNLYQETQYF

J: TRBJ2-3
D: -
length: 13
V: TRBV20-1
size: many
DNA: TGCAGTGGATCTAGCGAAAACACAGATACGCAGTATTTT
CDR3: CSGSSENTDTQYF

J: TRBJ2-5
D: -
length: 11
V: TRBV12-3/TRBV12-4
size: -
DNA: TGTGCCAGCAGTAGCGATGAGACCCAGTACTTC
CDR3: CASSSDETQYF

J: TRBJ2-5
D: -
length: 13
V: TRBV7-6
size: -
DNA: TGTGCCAGCAGCTCCGGCCCTCCGGAGACCCAGTACTTC
CDR3: CASSSGPPETQYF

J: TRBJ2-7
D: TRBD1
length: 13
V: TRBV7-9
size: few
DNA: TGTGCCAGCAGCCAATCTACAGGGGGCGAGCAGTACTTC
CDR3: CASSQSTGGEQYF

J: TRBJ1-5
D: -
length: 17
V: TRBV6-5
size: many
DNA: TGTGCCAGCAGTTACTCGTTTCCTCCCACAAGCAATCAGCCCCAGCATTTT
CDR3: CASSYSFPPTSNQPQHF

J: TRBJ2-3
D: -
length: 16
V: TRBV7-9
size: few
DNA: TGTGCCAGCAGCCGCAGAGGGGGGCTTAGCACAGATACGCAGTATTTT
CDR3: CASSRRGGLSTDTQYF

J: TRBJ1-4
D: TRBD1
length: 16
V: TRBV5-1
size: few
DNA: TGCGCCAGCAGCAGACGGGGCCAAAGGGGGCCTGAAAAACTGTTTTTT
CDR3: CASSRRGQRGPEKLFF

J: TRBJ1-2
D: -
length: 14
V: TRBV12-3/TRBV12-4
size: few
DNA: TGTGCCAGCGTAATGAATCCTCCCAACTATGGCTACACCTTC
CDR3: CASVMNPPNYGYTF

J: TRBJ2-3
D: TRBD2
length: 17
V: TRBV20-1
size: -
DNA: TGCAGTGTAAGCGTCGCTAGCGGGGGGGCCGGGACAGATACGCAGTATTTT
CDR3: CSVSVASGGAGTDTQYF

J: TRBJ1-1
D: -
length: 12
V: TRBV7-6
size: -
DNA: TGTGCCAGCAGCCACCCCGGCACTGAAGCTTTCTTT
CDR3: CASSHPGTEAFF

J: TRBJ1-6
D: -
length: 13
V: TRBV4-2
size: -
DNA: TGTGCCAGCAGCCCGGCCCCGGATTCACCCCTCCACTTT
CDR3: CASSPAPDSPLHF

J: TRBJ2-2
D: -
length: 13
V: TRBV3-1
size: -
DNA: TGTGCCAGCAGCCAGACAGGCACCGGGGAGCTGTTTTTT
CDR3: CASSQTGTGELFF

J: TRBJ2-7
D: -
length: 11
V: TRBV10-3
size: -
DNA: TGTGCCATCAGCGGGAGCTACGAGCAGTACTTC
CDR3: CAISGSYEQYF

J: TRBJ1-4
D: TRBD1
length: 14
V: TRBV9
size: -
DNA: TGTGCCAGCAGCGAGGGACAGGGGTATGAAAAACTGTTTTTT
CDR3: CASSEGQGYEKLFF

J: TRBJ2-5
D: TRBD2
length: 14
V: TRBV3-1
size: many
DNA: TGTGCCAGCAGCCAAGGGACTAGCCAAGAGACCCAGTACTTC
CDR3: CASSQGTSQETQYF

J: TRBJ2-3
D: -
length: 15
V: TRBV7-2
size: -
DNA: TGTGCCAGCAGCCCCGGGACGCTTAGCACAGATACGCAGTATTTT
CDR3: CASSPGTLSTDTQYF

J: TRBJ1-5
D: -
length: 13
V: TRBV6-2/TRBV6-3
size: -
DNA: TGTGCCAGCAGTTGGAATAGCAATCAGCCCCAGCATTTT
CDR3: CASSWNSNQPQHF

J: TRBJ2-3
D: -
length: 14
V: TRBV4-3
size: many
DNA: TGCGCCAGCAGCCAGCCCGGGTCGGGGGATACGCAGTATTTT
CDR3: CASSQPGSGDTQYF

J: TRBJ2-1
D: -
length: 14
V: TRBV5-1
size: many
DNA: TGCGCCAGCAGCTTGATGACGGGGGACAATGAGCAGTTCTTC
CDR3: CASSLMTGDNEQFF

J: TRBJ2-1
D: -
length: 15
V: TRBV29-1
size: few
DNA: TGCAGCGTTGGCCTAGCGGCGGAGGGGGGGCTCGAGCAGTTCTTC
CDR3: CSVGLAAEGGLEQFF

J: TRBJ2-6
D: -
length: 15
V: TRBV12-3/TRBV12-4
size: -
DNA: TGTGCCAGCAACTACTGGGGGACTGGGGCCAACGTCCTGACTTTC
CDR3: CASNYWGTGANVLTF

J: TRBJ2-1
D: -
length: 17
V: TRBV4-1
size: few
DNA: TGCGCCAGCAGCCAAGGTTCTGGAAGGGCCCAAGACAATGAGCAGTTCTTC
CDR3: CASSQGSGRAQDNEQFF

J: TRBJ1-6
D: TRBD1
length: 14
V: TRBV20-1
size: few
DNA: TGCAGTGCTAGCCCAGACAGGGGAGCGTCACCCCTCCACTTT
CDR3: CSASPDRGASPLHF

J: TRBJ1-6
D: -
length: 19
V: TRBV4-3
size: many
DNA: TGCGCCAGCAGCCAAGATACCGCCTCCGGTGGGTCCTTTAATTCACCCCTCCACTTT
CDR3: CASSQDTASGGSFNSPLHF

J: TRBJ1-4
D: -
length: 14
V: TRBV7-2
size: -
DNA: TGTGCCAGCAGCTCCTCAGGGGCTAATGAAAAACTGTTTTTT
CDR3: CASSSSGANEKLFF

J: TRBJ1-2
D: -
length: 14
V: TRBV7-3
size: few
DNA: TGTGCCAGCAGCTTACTTGGGGGATCCTATGGCTACACCTTC
CDR3: CASSLLGGSYGYTF

J: TRBJ1-1
D: TRBD1
length: 17
V: TRBV15
size: -
DNA: TGTGCCACCAGCAGGCCACAGGGGGCGGGGATGAACACTGAAGCTTTCTTT
CDR3: CATSRPQGAGMNTEAFF

J: TRBJ2-1
D: TRBD1
length: 13
V: TRBV20-1
size: many
DNA: TGCAGTGCTAGATCGACAGGGGGGGATGAGCAGTTCTTC
CDR3: CSARSTGGDEQFF

J: TRBJ2-3
D: -
length: 13
V: TRBV20-1
size: -
DNA: TGCAGTGCTAGGCCGCGTGGCACAGATACGCAGTATTTT
CDR3: CSARPRGTDTQYF

J: TRBJ2-3
D: TRBD2
length: 16
V: TRBV19
size: once
DNA: TGTGCCAGTAGTATGTCGCTAGCGGGGGGAGTAGATACGCAGTATTTT
CDR3: CASSMSLAGGVDTQYF

J: TRBJ2-6
D: -
length: 16
V: TRBV4-3
size: few
DNA: TGCGCCAGCAGCCAAGTCGGGAACCCTGGGGCCAACGTCCTGACTTTC
CDR3: CASSQVGNPGANVLTF

J: TRBJ2-2
D: TRBD1
length: 13
V: TRBV5-1
size: many
DNA: TGTGCCAGCAGTTCCAGGGGGACCGGGGAGCTGTTTTTT
CDR3: CASSSRGTGELFF

J: TRBJ1-5
D: -
length: 11
V: TRBV30
size: few
DNA: TGTGCCTACCGGGACGGACGAGCCCAGCATTTT
CDR3: CAYRDGRAQHF

J: TRBJ2-1
D: TRBD2
length: 15
V: TRBV6-5
size: once
DNA: TGTGCCAGCAGTTACCAAAGCGGGGGATCTAGTGAGCAGTTCTTC
CDR3: CASSYQSGGSSEQFF

J: TRBJ2-5
D: -
length: 15
V: TRBV6-2/TRBV6-3
size: few
DNA: TGTGCCAGCAGTTACTCGAATGCCCCCAGAGAGACCCAGTACTTC
CDR3: CASSYSNAPRETQYF

J: TRBJ2-1
D: -
length: 15
V: TRBV7-4
size: -
DNA: TGTGCCAGCAGCTTAAGGGGGTGCCCTCGGAATGAGCAGTTCTTC
CDR3: CASSLRGCPRNEQFF

J: TRBJ2-5
D: TRBD2
length: 14
V: TRBV6-5
size: many
DNA: TGTGCCAGCAGTCAGTCTAGCGGCCAAGAGACCCAGTACTTC
CDR3: CASSQSSGQETQYF

J: TRBJ1-3
D: -
length: 14
V: TRBV12-3/TRBV12-4
size: few
DNA: TGTGCCAGCAGTTTTGCAGGGGCTGGAAACACCATATATTTT
CDR3: CASSFAGAGNTIYF

J: TRBJ2-3
D: TRBD2
length: 12
V: TRBV12-3/TRBV12-4
size: few
DNA: TGTGCCAGCAGTTGGGGGGGGAATACGCAGTATTTT
CDR3: CASSWGGNTQYF

J: TRBJ1-1
D: TRBD1
length: 15
V: TRBV20-1
size: -
DNA: TGCAGTGCTAGAGACCAGGGGGGGCCGAACACTGAAGCTTTCTTT
CDR3: CSARDQGGPNTEAFF

J: TRBJ2-3
D: TRBD1
length: 14
V: TRBV20-1
size: few
DNA: TGCAGTGCTAGTTACAGGGGGCGCGGGGATACGCAGTATTTT
CDR3: CSASYRGRGDTQYF

J: TRBJ1-1
D: TRBD1
length: 16
V: TRBV7-2
size: few
DNA: TGTGCCAGCAGCTTAAGTTCGGCAGGACAGGTCACTGAAGCTTTCTTT
CDR3: CASSLSSAGQVTEAFF

J: TRBJ2-1
D: TRBD1
length: 12
V: TRBV5-1
size: -
DNA: TGCGCCAGCAGCTGGGGACAGAATGAGCAGTTCTTC
CDR3: CASSWGQNEQFF

J: TRBJ1-5
D: -
length: 13
V: TRBV20-1
size: -
DNA: TGCAGTGGGCTACAGGGAAGCAATCAGCCCCAGCATTTT
CDR3: CSGLQGSNQPQHF

J: TRBJ2-1
D: TRBD2
length: 16
V: TRBV20-1
size: few
DNA: TGCAGTGCTAGAGATCAGCGAGCGGGGGGCTACAATGAGCAGTTCTTC
CDR3: CSARDQRAGGYNEQFF

J: TRBJ2-2
D: -
length: 16
V: TRBV4-1
size: -
DNA: TGCGCCAGCAGCCAAGAAACGTGGAAACTGGCCGGGGAGCTGTTTTTT
CDR3: CASSQETWKLAGELFF

J: TRBJ2-3
D: TRBD2
length: 15
V: TRBV29-1
size: -
DNA: TGCAGCGTTGAATTTCTAGCGGGGAGAACAGATACGCAGTATTTT
CDR3: CSVEFLAGRTDTQYF